Sequencing of this TCR beta chain was carried out in a study of neurological immune-mediated disorders (dated by TCRdb to about 2019). Regarding the research as a whole: Peripheral blood TCR-beta repertoires from patients with HTLV-I-associated myelopathy (HAM/TSP), patients with multiple sclerosis, and healthy controls were compared in the study using UMI-based sequencing. The cohort was made up of around 70 subjects, consisting of some 15 HAM/TSP patients, some 35 multiple sclerosis patients and about 20 healthy controls. The roughly 100 TCR-beta libraries included longitudinal samples, technical triplicates and paired sorted CD4+ and CD8+ T-cell subsets alongside PBMC samples.

cDNA was synthesized by template-switch 5'RACE using a primer with a 10-nucleotide random unique molecular identifier that tagged each TCR transcript. Every sequencing run covered 15-18 subjects and yielded more than 180 million TCR-beta sequences. The RNeasy kit was used for extraction of total RNA. The KAPA Real-time Library Amplification kit was used to amplify TCR-beta VDJ regions with primers targeting the TCR constant region and the 5'RACE anchor. A first PCR added sample indexes and Illumina adaptors, and a second PCR then raised library yield. After Ampure bead purification, the TCR product of roughly 650 bp was size-selected on a 2% E-gel SizeSelection system. Before pooling, library quality was checked on a Bioanalyzer, concentration was measured with Qubit, and libraries were quantified with the Kapa Library Quantification kit. An Illumina HiSeq 2500 sequenced the libraries paired-end 2 x 150 bp. To increase sequence diversity, roughly 24-32% phiX was spiked into each library pool. As for the original processing: Quality-filtered reads were processed with the UMI-based MiGEC pipeline, and over 75% of raw TCR sequences were removed by the MiGEC pipeline during error correction. VDJ genes were aligned to IMGT germline references, and each clonotype was defined by a unique CDR3 amino acid sequence together with V-J genes. Clonal expansion, Shannon diversity and CDR3 relatedness (CalcPairwiseDistances, ClusterSamples) were evaluated with VDJtools, and phylogenetic trees were built with CLCbio workbench. A clone was classed as expanded if it had 8 or more unique UMIs, a cutoff based on coefficient-of-variation modelling across technical triplicates. TCRdb ran its own pipeline on the public reads, namely fastp trimming at Q25 and MiXCR clone calling, and kept in-frame beta chains. Rows merge per CDR3 protein into single entries with the most common DNA and genes. The V and J calls follow TCRdb's processing rather than the paper's. The sample profile shows about 16,000 distinct CDR3 sequences; about 15% of them were found once. The ten largest clonotypes hold roughly 13% of the sample.

This clonotype came up many times. Which antigen it targets is not known. No much larger clonotype is one base removed from it; base qualities were not supplied. Relative to germline, V is missing 6 bases and J is missing 5 bases, with 9 bases of the junction outside any gene match. The germline V gene (reference sequence) sets CDR1 to MNHEY and CDR2 to SMNVEV. Its CDR3 holds 14 amino acids, cysteine through phenylalanine. Only the CDR3 portion is preserved as DNA: 42 bases, with reading frame beginning at the first base. Unsorted PBMC libraries were generated from 2 million PBMCs stored in RNAlater at -80 °C until RNA extraction. Peripheral blood underwent Ficoll-Hypaque density gradient centrifugation to isolate PBMCs, which were then cryopreserved in liquid nitrogen. General study outcomes and caveats: Expanded clones from different subjects shared no identical CDR3 amino acid sequences, which suggests that TCR-beta repertoires were private in all groups. TCR clonal expansion was greatest in HAM/TSP patients and smallest in MS patients, who ranked below even healthy controls.

The receptor comes from a man in his fifties or sixties with HTLV-1-associated myelopathy (HAM/TSP). Input material: PBMCs. The sequence joins TRBV27 to TRBJ2-7; 8 of the junction bases match TRBD1. The nucleotide sequence reads TGTGCCAGCAGCTCAGGGGGCGCAGAAAACGAGCAGTACTTC. Its translation reads: CASSSGGAENEQYF.